This is a list of T cell receptor beta chains from one sample in a study of blood T cell repertoires in COVID-19. Here immunoSEQ multiplex PCR was the method, and the copy in TCRdb shows in-frame clones only, minus some. The sample carries a few hundred thousand clones, about 88% recorded once. What was sequenced was PBMCs or T cells enriched from blood (not recorded which). Every receptor here comes from a woman aged 45-59 years who had recovered from COVID-19. Both conserved end residues are part of each CDR3. Fields, in order: CDR3 protein, V gene, D gene, CDR3 length. D genes are given only for firm matches.

cdr3_aa: CASSLGQLVDSYEQYF
v_call: TRBV5-8
d_call: .
cdr3_length: 16

cdr3_aa: CASSPLMGARETQYF
v_call: TRBV18
d_call: .
cdr3_length: 15

cdr3_aa: CASSEGANYGYTF
v_call: TRBV9
d_call: .
cdr3_length: 13

cdr3_aa: CASRKGNYGYTF
v_call: TRBV10-2
d_call: .
cdr3_length: 12

cdr3_aa: CASSLASETYEQYF
v_call: TRBV7-9
d_call: .
cdr3_length: 14

cdr3_aa: CASSLIPGTTNEKLFF
v_call: TRBV28
d_call: .
cdr3_length: 16

cdr3_aa: CSVTGTSGTQSSYNEQFF
v_call: TRBV29-1
d_call: TRBD2
cdr3_length: 18

cdr3_aa: CASSPTGGGQPQHF
v_call: TRBV7-3
d_call: TRBD1
cdr3_length: 14

cdr3_aa: CASSLALGQGYGQPQHF
v_call: TRBV7-6
d_call: TRBD1
cdr3_length: 17

cdr3_aa: CASNLPGGDYTF
v_call: TRBV5-8
d_call: TRBD1
cdr3_length: 12

cdr3_aa: CASSDNDRGDYNEQFF
v_call: TRBV6-4
d_call: TRBD1
cdr3_length: 16

cdr3_aa: CATSSRLGEKLFF
v_call: TRBV15
d_call: .
cdr3_length: 13

cdr3_aa: CASSSPSSGEETQYF
v_call: TRBV28
d_call: .
cdr3_length: 15

cdr3_aa: CSVDKAGVGNEQFF
v_call: TRBV29-1
d_call: TRBD2
cdr3_length: 14

cdr3_aa: CASSVRTVGNEQYF
v_call: TRBV2
d_call: .
cdr3_length: 14

cdr3_aa: CASSGSGTVYEAFF
v_call: TRBV7-9
d_call: TRBD1
cdr3_length: 14

cdr3_aa: CASSLAGGADGVAKNIQYF
v_call: TRBV7-2
d_call: .
cdr3_length: 19

cdr3_aa: CASSPGQDNEKLFF
v_call: TRBV5-1
d_call: TRBD1
cdr3_length: 14

cdr3_aa: CASATGELETQYF
v_call: TRBV2
d_call: TRBD1
cdr3_length: 13

cdr3_aa: CASSEPSQTDLYNLGQFF
v_call: TRBV9
d_call: .
cdr3_length: 18

cdr3_aa: CASSILGEGTDTQYF
v_call: TRBV19
d_call: TRBD2
cdr3_length: 15

cdr3_aa: CASSSHDRDTEAFF
v_call: TRBV7-9
d_call: TRBD1
cdr3_length: 14

cdr3_aa: CAWSESGGGNSYGYTF
v_call: TRBV30
d_call: .
cdr3_length: 16

cdr3_aa: CASRSPGVETQYF
v_call: TRBV6-5
d_call: .
cdr3_length: 13

cdr3_aa: CSASTSGRTDTQYF
v_call: TRBV20-1
d_call: TRBD2
cdr3_length: 14

cdr3_aa: CASSIKQVAAEAFF
v_call: TRBV5-5
d_call: .
cdr3_length: 14